This T cell receptor (beta chain) stems from a study of blood T cells in healthy people across ages. The V gene's germline CDR1 is DFQATT and CDR2 SNEGSKA (reference sequence). This CDR3 contains 16 residues. Trimming took 0 bases from V and 2 from J, leaving 14 bases between them. Only a few counts were recorded for this clonotype. Next came a second PCR, run for about 6 to 12 cycles, which used a sample-barcoded 5' primer along with a J-beta primer mix. A single record per CDR3 protein comes from TCRdb applying MiXCR to the 5' RACE reads. The sample yields some 1,500,000 distinct CDR3 sequences, roughly 43% seen once.

Sequencing was performed on blood. The origin of this receptor is a woman younger than 35 in good health. The chain recombines TRBV20-1 with TRBJ1-5; perhaps TRBD1 as D (6 bases). The CDR3 DNA follows: TGCAGTGCTAGAGAGAGGGGGAGGTTCGGCAATCAGCCCCAGCATTTT. It codes for CSARERGRFGNQPQHF.